These 16 T cell receptor beta chains originate from one sample sequenced in a study of tumor and adjacent non-tumor tissue in lung cancer. No cell sorting was done before RNA was extracted from the tissue. The library came from three nested PCR rounds adapted from ARM-PCR protocols. TCRdb reprocessed the multiplex PCR reads with MiXCR, giving one entry per CDR3 protein. The sample lists about 80,000 distinct CDR3 sequences, roughly 80% seen once, with about an eighth in the top ten. The sequencing sample was made of lung tumor tissue. These receptors were obtained from a woman aged 50 to 60 with non-small cell lung cancer.

In the case of this clonotype: A read error may produce the germline difference seen at one junction end. V gene TRBV11-2 combines with J gene TRBJ2-7; weak D call: TRBD2 (5 bases). This CDR3 spans 15 amino acids. Germline V gives CDR1 SGHAT, CDR2 FQNNGV. This chain's CDR3 is CASSPWASCSYERYF. The CDR3 region has the DNA TGTGCCAGCAGCCCTTGGGCTAGCTGTTCCTACGAGCGGTACTTT.

Points on this clonotype: One end of the junction fails to match germline, which may point to a read error. The chain uses TRBV11-2 and TRBJ1-1; tentatively, D is TRBD1 (5 bases). The CDR3 loop spans 15 amino acids. Germline V gives CDR1 SGHAT, CDR2 FQNNGV. The DNA of the CDR3 is TGTGCCACCTCACGGGACCCGTCTATGAACACTGAAACTTTCTTT. It specifies CATSRDPSMNTETFF. Together with reference TRBV11-2 and TRBJ1-1, the CDR3 gives the full variable domain: EAGVAQSPRYKIIEKRQSVAFWCNPISGHATLYWYQQILGQGPKLLIQFQNNGVVDDSQLPKDRFSAERLKGVDSTLKIQPAKLEDSAVYLCATSRDPSMNTETFFGQGTRLTVV.

In its sample, this clonotype was seen once. The CDR3 end shows no conserved phenylalanine or tryptophan, and so a read error is likely. The chain has TRBV12-3 or TRBV12-4 and TRBJ1-1, with unresolved D. The CDR3 extends over 12 amino acids. CDR3 in amino acids: CASTLTNTEAFL. CDR3 DNA: TGTGCCAGCACCTTGACCAACACTGAGGCTTTCTTG.

In DNA, the CDR3 is TGCAGTGTCCCCAGGACTAGCGGGAGCGAGCAGTACTTC. This encodes CSVPRTSGSEQYF. This chain joins TRBV20-1 and TRBJ2-7; 13 bases agree with TRBD2. CDR1 is DFQATT, CDR2 SNEGSKA, per germline (reference sequence). The CDR3 is 13 amino acids. Trimming removed 7 bases from V and 6 bases from J; junction bases left unmatched: 6.

The chain is built from TRBV4-3 and TRBJ2-2; tentatively, D is TRBD2 (6 bases). Germline V gives CDR1 LGHNA, CDR2 YSLEER. The CDR3 has 16 residues. The V gene lost 0 bases and the J gene lost 9 bases, with 17 bases spanning the gap. This CDR3 reads CASSQDNQEEGRELFF. In DNA, the CDR3 is TGCGCCAGCAGCCAAGATAATCAAGAGGAGGGAAGGGAGCTGTTTTTT.

A note on this clonotype: Mismatch with germline at one junction end may stem from a read error. This chain uses TRBV6-5 with TRBJ2-7; 7 positions agree with TRBD1. The germline gives CDR1 MNHEY, CDR2 SVGAGI. The CDR3 covers 14 residues. The CDR3 sequence: CASSPTRQGYEQYF. The CDR3 DNA follows: TGCGCCAGCAGCCCTACCAGACAGGGCTACGAGCAGTACTTC.

In the case of this clonotype: Germline is not matched at one junction end, which may reflect a read error. V gene TRBV11-2 combines with J gene TRBJ2-2, with D possibly matching TRBD2 (5 bases). The CDR3 is made up of 13 amino acids. Germline values: CDR1 SGHAT, CDR2 FQNNGV. The chain's CDR3 is CASNLLRFGELIF. In DNA, the CDR3 is TGTGCCAGCAACTTACTTAGGTTCGGGGAGCTGATTTTT.

Worth noting for this clonotype: The germline gene is not matched at one end of the junction; a read error may be the cause. The J gene is TRBJ2-3, the V gene TRBV10-2, with 9 positions matching TRBD2. This CDR3 is 15 amino acids long. CDR1 is WSHSY, CDR2 SAAADI, per germline. The CDR3 sequence is CSSRTSACSTDTQYF. In nucleotides, the CDR3 is TGCTCCAGCAGGACTAGCGCGTGTAGCACAGATACGCAGTATTTT.

Remarks on this clonotype: The junction departs from germline at one end; a sequencing error may be responsible. The rearrangement joins TRBV11-1 to TRBJ2-7; tentative D call: TRBD1 (6 bases). The CDR3 length is 14 residues. Germline-derived CDR1 and CDR2 are SGHAT and FQDESV (reference sequence). DNA of the CDR3: TGTGCCAGGAGCCACTGGGACAACTCCTACGAGGAGTACTTT. This translates into CARSHWDNSYEEYF.

About this clonotype itself: One junction end does not reproduce the germline sequence, and a read error may be involved. The CDR3 region is CASSLAIGPSYEEYF. The DNA for the CDR3 is TGTGCCAGCAGCTTAGCGATCGGCCCGTCCTACGAGGAGTACTTC. The rearrangement links TRBV11-2 to TRBJ2-7, with unresolved D. CDR3 length: 15 residues. CDR1 is SGHAT, CDR2 FQNNGV, per germline.

This clonotype occurred many times. The rearrangement uses TRBV28 and TRBJ1-2; D is ambiguous. Germline V gives CDR1 MDHEN, CDR2 SYDVKM. CDR3 length equals 13 residues. V dropped 6 bases and J dropped 4 bases, with 12 bases sitting between them. CDR3 DNA sequence: TGTGCCAGCAGCTTCCGGGGAGGCTATGGCTACACCTTC. This translates into CASSFRGGYGYTF.

This chain links TRBV6-2 or TRBV6-3 with TRBJ2-7, with D perhaps matching TRBD2 (5 bases). The tail of the sequence fits TRBJ2-1 better, so the J call may be wrong. Germline lookup yields CDR1 MNHEY and CDR2 SVGEGT. The CDR3 covers 15 residues. The DNA for the CDR3 is TGTGCCAGCAGTTCCTACGGACGGGGTGGAAACGAGCAGTTCTTC. This encodes CASSSYGRGGNEQFF.

A word on this clonotype: Compared with germline, one end of the junction differs, possibly owing to a read error. The chain links TRBV6-2 or TRBV6-3 to TRBJ2-5; D perhaps matches TRBD2 (6 bases). Germline loops: CDR1 MNHEY, CDR2 SVGEGT. CDR3 length: 15 amino acids. CDR3 sequence: CASSYSTGSEETQYF. In nucleotides, the CDR3 is TGTGCCAGCAGTTACAGTACCGGGAGCGAAGAAACCCAGTACTTC.

Comments on this clonotype: The junction shows a germline mismatch at one end, possibly a read error. The chain's CDR3 is CTAQSGRGAQDTQYF. The CDR3 DNA sequence: TGCACTGCTCAATCGGGACGGGGGGCGCAAGATACGCAGTATTTT. The chain uses TRBV20-1 and TRBJ2-3; tentatively, D is TRBD2 (7 bases). The CDR3 is made up of 15 amino acids. In germline, CDR1 is DFQATT, CDR2 SNEGSKA (reference sequence).

Comments on this clonotype: This clone may be a read error of a much larger clone one base away. V is TRBV7-9 and J is TRBJ2-2; D is unclear. The ends were cut back, 5 bases at V and 9 bases at J, with 7 bases in the middle. Germline V CDR1 and CDR2: SEHNR, FQNEAQ (reference sequence). The CDR3 spans 11 residues. CDR3 loop: CASSIFWELFF. The CDR3 DNA follows: TGTGCCAGCAGCATATTCTGGGAGCTGTTTTTT.

The rearrangement joins TRBV20-1 to TRBJ2-5; 8 positions agree with TRBD2. CDR3 length: 15 amino acids. Germline lookup yields CDR1 DFQATT and CDR2 SNEGSKA (reference sequence). The trim removed 0 bases at V and 8 bases at J, leaving 11 bases unmatched. Written as DNA, the CDR3 is TGCAGTGCTAGAGATGGGACTAGGCCCCTGTCAACCCAGTACTTC. Encoded protein: CSARDGTRPLSTQYF.